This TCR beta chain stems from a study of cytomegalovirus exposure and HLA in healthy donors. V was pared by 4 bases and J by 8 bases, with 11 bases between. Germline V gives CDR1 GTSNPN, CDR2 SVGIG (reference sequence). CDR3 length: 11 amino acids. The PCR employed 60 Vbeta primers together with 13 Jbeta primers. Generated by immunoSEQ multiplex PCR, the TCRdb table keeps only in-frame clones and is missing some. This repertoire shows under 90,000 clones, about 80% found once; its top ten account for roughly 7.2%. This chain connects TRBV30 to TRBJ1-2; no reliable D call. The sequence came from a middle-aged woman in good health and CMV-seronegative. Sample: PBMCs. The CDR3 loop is CAWMPGSGYTF. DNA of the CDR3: TGTGCCTGGATGCCCGGGAGCGGCTACACCTTC. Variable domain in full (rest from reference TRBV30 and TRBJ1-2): SQTIHQWPATLVQPVGSPLSLECTVEGTSNPNLYWYRQAAGRGLQLLFYSVGIGQISSEVPQNLSASRPQDRQFILSSKKLLLSDSGFYLCAWMPGSGYTFGSGTRLTVV.